The source of this TCR beta chain is a study of T-cell reconstitution after alpha-beta-depleted transplantation in children. To note about this clonotype: What it binds is not known.

Regarding the study as a whole: By one year post-transplant, T-cell counts and diversity largely arose from T cells that were newly produced. About two months after transplant, alpha-beta T cells reportedly came from several hundred expanded graft clones.

The authors prepared the TCRbeta library with unique molecular identifiers. One entry per CDR3 protein, called by TCRdb with MiXCR from the PCR reads. The sample has about 980,000 distinct CDR3 sequences; less than 30% are singletons. The sample consisted of PBMCs, mostly from graft donor cells, taken 360 days after TCRalphabeta/CD19-depleted stem cell transplant. This receptor was taken from a boy less than two years old who had a stem cell transplant for SCID, so the T cells may come from the graft donor.

CDR3 sequence reads: CASSRSRGTNEKLFF. In nucleotides, the CDR3 is TGTGCCAGCAGCCGTTCTCGGGGGACTAATGAAAAACTGTTTTTT. The V gene is TRBV12-3 or TRBV12-4, the J gene TRBJ1-4, with D tentatively TRBD1 (5 bases). The CDR3 is made up of 15 amino acids. Trimming cost V 6 bases and J 2 bases, with 13 bases left between them.